The rows below give T cell receptor beta chains drawn from one sample of a study of T cell changes during pregnancy in multiple sclerosis. Assay used: immunoSEQ multiplex PCR; TCRdb lists only in-frame clones, some missing. This sample has about 40,000 clones, with roughly nine tenths found just once. This specimen consisted of CD4+ T cells from peripheral blood mononuclear cells, obtained before pregnancy. The receptor source for this set is a female donor with multiple sclerosis, enrolled in a pregnancy study. CDR3s include the opening cysteine and the closing phenylalanine or tryptophan. Fields, in order: J gene, V gene, clone size, D gene, CDR3 protein, CDR3 DNA. The D gene is left open where the match is weak. Some rows mark clone size as missing; the rest say once, few, many or name a class of expanded clone.

J gene: TRBJ1-3; V gene: TRBV7-3; clone size: .; D gene: .; CDR3 protein: CASSSRANSGNTIYF; CDR3 DNA: TGTGCCAGCAGCTCCAGGGCGAACTCTGGAAACACCATATATTTT
J gene: TRBJ1-2; V gene: TRBV15; clone size: .; D gene: TRBD1; CDR3 protein: CATSLRDREKYGYTF; CDR3 DNA: TGTGCCACCAGCTTACGGGACAGGGAAAAGTATGGCTACACCTTC
J gene: TRBJ2-5; V gene: TRBV2; clone size: .; D gene: .; CDR3 protein: CASKQGSPYQETQYF; CDR3 DNA: TGTGCCAGCAAGCAGGGATCCCCGTACCAAGAGACCCAGTACTTC
J gene: TRBJ1-6; V gene: TRBV19; clone size: .; D gene: .; CDR3 protein: CASSTSRETYNSPLHF; CDR3 DNA: TGTGCCAGTAGTACCAGCAGGGAAACCTATAATTCACCCCTCCACTTT
J gene: TRBJ1-1; V gene: TRBV9; clone size: few; D gene: TRBD1; CDR3 protein: CASSGQGLGTEAFF; CDR3 DNA: TGTGCCAGCAGCGGACAGGGTTTGGGCACTGAAGCTTTCTTT
J gene: TRBJ2-1; V gene: TRBV5-8; clone size: .; D gene: TRBD1; CDR3 protein: CASSPWDRGQYNEQFF; CDR3 DNA: TGTGCCAGCAGCCCTTGGGACAGGGGTCAGTACAATGAGCAGTTCTTC
J gene: TRBJ2-3; V gene: TRBV7-3; clone size: .; D gene: TRBD2; CDR3 protein: CASSTEGAGGPDTQYF; CDR3 DNA: TGTGCCAGCAGCACCGAGGGGGCGGGGGGGCCAGATACGCAGTATTTT
J gene: TRBJ2-3; V gene: TRBV9; clone size: once; D gene: .; CDR3 protein: CASTLTHALGDTQYF; CDR3 DNA: TGTGCCAGTACATTGACCCACGCTCTAGGAGATACGCAGTATTTT
J gene: TRBJ1-5; V gene: TRBV6-5; clone size: .; D gene: TRBD1; CDR3 protein: CASRIDRDNQPQHF; CDR3 DNA: TGTGCCAGCAGAATCGACAGGGATAATCAGCCCCAGCATTTT
J gene: TRBJ2-3; V gene: TRBV30; clone size: .; D gene: .; CDR3 protein: CAWSFADTQYF; CDR3 DNA: TGTGCCTGGAGTTTCGCAGATACGCAGTATTTT
J gene: TRBJ2-1; V gene: TRBV30; clone size: .; D gene: TRBD1; CDR3 protein: CACQGANEQFF; CDR3 DNA: TGTGCCTGCCAGGGGGCAAATGAGCAGTTCTTC
J gene: TRBJ2-4; V gene: TRBV7-9; clone size: .; D gene: TRBD2; CDR3 protein: CASSLTSGGVAKNIQYF; CDR3 DNA: TGTGCCAGCAGCTTGACTAGCGGGGGGGTAGCCAAAAACATTCAGTACTTC
J gene: TRBJ2-3; V gene: TRBV5-6; clone size: .; D gene: .; CDR3 protein: CASSLWLTDTQYF; CDR3 DNA: TGTGCCAGCAGCTTGTGGCTCACAGATACGCAGTATTTT
J gene: TRBJ1-1; V gene: TRBV27; clone size: .; D gene: TRBD1; CDR3 protein: CASSPPGQGWNTEAFF; CDR3 DNA: TGTGCCAGCAGTCCTCCGGGACAGGGGTGGAACACTGAAGCTTTCTTT
J gene: TRBJ1-4; V gene: TRBV10-3; clone size: .; D gene: .; CDR3 protein: CAISESPGRRSNEKLFF; CDR3 DNA: TGTGCCATCAGTGAGTCGCCAGGCCGACGCTCTAACGAAAAACTGTTTTTT
J gene: TRBJ1-2; V gene: TRBV25-1; clone size: .; D gene: .; CDR3 protein: CASSEYGDPYGYTF; CDR3 DNA: TGTGCCAGCAGTGAATACGGGGATCCCTATGGCTACACCTTC
J gene: TRBJ2-1; V gene: TRBV7-9; clone size: .; D gene: TRBD2; CDR3 protein: CASSPSGGAWNEQFF; CDR3 DNA: TGTGCCAGCAGCCCTAGCGGGGGGGCATGGAATGAGCAGTTCTTC
J gene: TRBJ2-5; V gene: TRBV2; clone size: .; D gene: TRBD1; CDR3 protein: CASRETGGETQYF; CDR3 DNA: TGTGCCAGCAGGGAGACAGGGGGTGAGACCCAGTACTTC
J gene: TRBJ1-2; V gene: TRBV7-2; clone size: .; D gene: TRBD1; CDR3 protein: CASSAQTGMITNGYTF; CDR3 DNA: TGTGCCAGCAGCGCGCAGACAGGGATGATTACAAATGGCTACACCTTC
J gene: TRBJ2-7; V gene: TRBV19; clone size: .; D gene: TRBD1; CDR3 protein: CASSTGTGSYEQYF; CDR3 DNA: TGTGCCAGTAGTACGGGGACAGGGTCCTACGAGCAGTACTTC
J gene: TRBJ1-2; V gene: TRBV5-6; clone size: .; D gene: .; CDR3 protein: CASRPEGRVPFNYGYTF; CDR3 DNA: TGTGCCAGCAGGCCGGAGGGTAGAGTTCCATTTAACTATGGCTACACCTTC
J gene: TRBJ2-1; V gene: TRBV5-1; clone size: .; D gene: .; CDR3 protein: CASSSIGANEQFF; CDR3 DNA: TGCGCCAGCAGCTCCATAGGAGCCAATGAGCAGTTCTTC
J gene: TRBJ2-7; V gene: TRBV9; clone size: .; D gene: .; CDR3 protein: CASSVVGETYEQYF; CDR3 DNA: TGTGCCAGCAGCGTAGTAGGGGAAACCTACGAGCAGTACTTC
J gene: TRBJ2-3; V gene: TRBV11-3; clone size: .; D gene: .; CDR3 protein: CASSLGSGTDTQYF; CDR3 DNA: TGTGCCAGCAGCCTCGGCAGCGGCACAGATACGCAGTATTTT
J gene: TRBJ2-7; V gene: TRBV9; clone size: once; D gene: .; CDR3 protein: CASSVVSGTGAEQYF; CDR3 DNA: TGTGCCAGCAGCGTAGTATCCGGGACTGGGGCCGAGCAGTACTTC
J gene: TRBJ2-3; V gene: TRBV4-2; clone size: .; D gene: .; CDR3 protein: CASSQGSPTGVTDTQYF; CDR3 DNA: TGTGCCAGCAGCCAAGGTAGCCCGACGGGGGTCACAGATACGCAGTATTTT
J gene: TRBJ2-4; V gene: TRBV5-8; clone size: .; D gene: TRBD2; CDR3 protein: CASSLFRGGRGNIQYF; CDR3 DNA: TGTGCCAGCAGCTTGTTTCGGGGGGGCCGGGGAAACATTCAGTACTTC
J gene: TRBJ2-5; V gene: TRBV7-8; clone size: .; D gene: TRBD2; CDR3 protein: CASSLGLAGGQETQYF; CDR3 DNA: TGTGCCAGCAGCTTAGGACTAGCGGGGGGGCAAGAGACCCAGTACTTC
J gene: TRBJ2-3; V gene: TRBV7-3; clone size: .; D gene: .; CDR3 protein: CASSFSLDTQYF; CDR3 DNA: TGTGCCAGCAGCTTTTCGTTAGATACGCAGTATTTT
J gene: TRBJ2-3; V gene: TRBV2; clone size: .; D gene: TRBD2; CDR3 protein: CARRGLAGGPHTQYF; CDR3 DNA: TGTGCCAGACGGGGACTAGCGGGGGGGCCTCATACGCAGTATTTT
J gene: TRBJ2-7; V gene: TRBV29-1; clone size: .; D gene: .; CDR3 protein: CSVTHQGLGAYEQYF; CDR3 DNA: TGCAGCGTGACTCATCAGGGGTTGGGGGCCTACGAGCAGTACTTC
J gene: TRBJ1-1; V gene: TRBV4-1; clone size: .; D gene: .; CDR3 protein: CASSQPAMNTEAFF; CDR3 DNA: TGCGCCAGCAGCCAGCCCGCTATGAACACTGAAGCTTTCTTT
J gene: TRBJ1-2; V gene: TRBV6-5; clone size: .; D gene: .; CDR3 protein: CASRSRGANYGYTF; CDR3 DNA: TGTGCCAGCAGAAGCAGGGGAGCTAACTATGGCTACACCTTC
J gene: TRBJ1-2; V gene: TRBV6-5; clone size: once; D gene: TRBD1; CDR3 protein: CASSYWGTGNNYGYTF; CDR3 DNA: TGTGCCAGCAGTTACTGGGGGACAGGGAATAACTATGGCTACACCTTC
J gene: TRBJ1-2; V gene: TRBV27; clone size: .; D gene: TRBD1; CDR3 protein: CASSLLGQGNGYTF; CDR3 DNA: TGTGCCAGCAGTTTATTGGGACAGGGTAATGGCTACACCTTC
J gene: TRBJ2-3; V gene: TRBV29-1; clone size: .; D gene: TRBD2; CDR3 protein: CSVDNSGASTDTQYF; CDR3 DNA: TGCAGCGTTGACAATAGCGGGGCCAGCACAGATACGCAGTATTTT
J gene: TRBJ2-1; V gene: TRBV7-2; clone size: .; D gene: TRBD2; CDR3 protein: CASSFLAGRAYNEQFF; CDR3 DNA: TGTGCCAGCAGCTTCCTAGCGGGTCGTGCCTACAATGAGCAGTTCTTC